A selection of T cell receptor beta chains follows, all from one sample in a study of T cell responses to AZD1222 COVID-19 vaccine. The method was immunoSEQ multiplex PCR; TCRdb's version includes in-frame clones alone and lacks a portion of them. The repertoire holds tens of thousands of clones, with 80% as singletons. The input for sequencing was peripheral blood, taken 28 days after the second AZD1222 dose. Receptor source: an adult who received the AZD1222 COVID-19 vaccine. CDR3s include the opening cysteine and the closing phenylalanine or tryptophan. D genes are given only for firm matches. Size is stated for part of the rows, as once, few or many counts, or as a class when the clone is expanded.

TRBJ1-2	TRBV11-3	.	.	CASSLDSPTDGYTF	TGTGCCAGCAGCTTAGATTCCCCCACAGATGGCTACACCTTC
TRBJ1-3	TRBV3-1/TRBV3-2	.	few	CASSQSLGNTIYF	TGTGCCAGCAGCCAATCCCTGGGAAACACCATATATTTT
TRBJ2-2	TRBV7-9	TRBD2	.	CASSLVASGLNTGELFF	TGTGCCAGCAGCTTAGTGGCTAGCGGGCTGAACACCGGGGAGCTGTTTTTT
TRBJ2-7	TRBV5-6	.	.	CASSSDREGEQYF	TGTGCCAGCAGCTCCGACAGGGAGGGGGAGCAGTACTTC
TRBJ2-7	TRBV30	TRBD1	.	CAWAPDREIYEQYF	TGTGCCTGGGCCCCCGACAGGGAGATCTACGAGCAGTACTTC
TRBJ1-2	TRBV11-1	.	once	CASSLDRGAATYGYTF	TGTGCCAGCAGCTTAGATCGAGGGGCCGCGACCTATGGCTACACCTTC
TRBJ1-5	TRBV5-1	.	few	CASSPHAGQPQHF	TGCGCCAGCAGCCCTCACGCGGGTCAGCCCCAGCATTTT
TRBJ2-2	TRBV6-2/TRBV6-3	TRBD2	.	CASSYSPSGGAITGELFF	TGTGCCAGCAGTTACTCGCCTAGCGGGGGCGCGATCACCGGGGAGCTGTTTTTT
TRBJ1-3	TRBV19	.	.	CASSIIAQGFPSGNTIYF	TGTGCCAGTAGTATAATTGCTCAGGGGTTTCCCTCTGGAAACACCATATATTTT
TRBJ2-2	TRBV30	TRBD1	.	CAWSGTGWEAGGTGELFF	TGTGCCTGGAGCGGGACAGGGTGGGAAGCGGGTGGGACCGGGGAGCTGTTTTTT
TRBJ2-7	TRBV10-3	TRBD1	.	CAISEWGTGTGGNEQYF	TGTGCCATCAGTGAGTGGGGGACCGGGACAGGGGGGAACGAGCAGTACTTC
TRBJ1-5	TRBV6-5	.	.	CASTARLGGNQPQHF	TGTGCCAGCACCGCGCGTTTGGGAGGCAATCAGCCCCAGCATTTT
TRBJ1-4	TRBV29-1	TRBD1	.	CSVNRGGSSNEKLFF	TGCAGCGTGAACAGGGGAGGATCTTCTAATGAAAAACTGTTTTTT
TRBJ2-3	TRBV10-1	.	once	CASSESHEFSTDTQYF	TGCGCCAGCAGTGAGTCTCATGAATTTAGCACAGATACGCAGTATTTT
TRBJ2-2	TRBV13	TRBD1	.	CASSRTGGAFTGELFF	TGTGCCAGCAGCCGGACAGGGGGCGCGTTTACCGGGGAGCTGTTTTTT
TRBJ2-5	TRBV7-2	TRBD2	.	CASSFAGVRQIETQYF	TGTGCCAGCAGCTTCGCGGGAGTTCGGCAAATCGAGACCCAGTACTTC
TRBJ2-7	TRBV27	TRBD1	.	CASSLSGTGSYEQYF	TGTGCCAGCAGTTTATCGGGGACAGGGTCCTACGAGCAGTACTTC
TRBJ1-5	TRBV7-3	.	.	CASSLDPSQPQHF	TGTGCCAGCAGCCTGGACCCTAGTCAGCCCCAGCATTTT
TRBJ1-6	TRBV11-2	.	.	CASSLREGVLYNSPLHF	TGTGCCAGCAGCCTAAGGGAAGGGGTTCTCTATAATTCACCCCTCCACTTT
TRBJ1-3	TRBV9	.	.	CASSVDSGNTIYF	TGTGCCAGCAGCGTGGACTCTGGAAACACCATATATTTT
TRBJ1-2	TRBV28	.	.	CASSSREQTVLYGYTF	TGTGCCAGCAGTTCTAGAGAACAGACGGTCCTCTATGGCTACACCTTC
TRBJ2-1	TRBV25-1	TRBD2	.	CASSDGGRGDYNEQFF	TGTGCCAGCAGTGACGGGGGGCGGGGGGACTACAATGAGCAGTTCTTC
TRBJ2-2	TRBV30	TRBD2	once	CAWSVGLAGGPRTGELFF	TGTGCCTGGAGTGTAGGGCTAGCGGGGGGGCCAAGGACCGGGGAGCTGTTTTTT
TRBJ1-6	TRBV20-1	.	.	CSASQTASPLHF	TGCAGTGCGAGTCAGACAGCTTCACCCCTCCACTTT
TRBJ2-1	TRBV29-1	.	.	CSVVDWDNEQFF	TGCAGCGTTGTGGACTGGGACAATGAGCAGTTCTTC
TRBJ2-7	TRBV7-6	.	.	CASSLDSQPPYEQYF	TGTGCCAGCAGCCTCGACAGCCAACCTCCCTACGAGCAGTACTTC
TRBJ1-4	TRBV15	TRBD1	.	CATSKGQGGEKLFF	TGTGCCACCAGCAAAGGACAGGGAGGAGAAAAACTGTTTTTT
TRBJ2-2	TRBV7-6	TRBD2	.	CASSTTSGGAAGELFF	TGTGCCAGCAGCACAACTAGCGGGGGGGCTGCCGGGGAGCTGTTTTTT
TRBJ2-2	TRBV19	.	.	CAGRLGPNTGELFF	TGTGCCGGTAGACTAGGACCGAACACCGGGGAGCTGTTTTTT
TRBJ1-1	TRBV28	.	.	CASSVRDTHAFF	TGTGCCAGCAGTGTCCGGGACACCCACGCTTTCTTT
TRBJ1-5	TRBV10-3	.	.	CAISELEPGTLRQPQHF	TGTGCCATCAGTGAGTTAGAGCCCGGGACTCTGAGACAGCCCCAGCATTTT
TRBJ2-3	TRBV2	TRBD2	.	CASSETSGATDTQYF	TGTGCCAGCAGTGAAACTAGCGGGGCCACAGATACGCAGTATTTT
TRBJ2-5	TRBV7-2	.	.	CASSLGGRGETQYF	TGTGCCAGCAGCTTAGGAGGGCGTGGAGAGACCCAGTACTTC
TRBJ1-2	TRBV12-3/TRBV12-4	.	.	CASSFQAYYGYTF	TGTGCCAGCAGTTTCCAAGCCTACTATGGCTACACCTTC